These 21 T cell receptor beta chains were all obtained from the same sample, sequenced in a study of shared clonotypes between healthy human individuals. Sequenced by immunoSEQ multiplex PCR; TCRdb stores in-frame clones only, minus some. The sample lists 2 million to 2.5 million clones, about 90% occurring once. Sequencing was carried out using naive CD4+ T cells from PBMCs. Described subset: CD45RA+ positively selected. All receptors derive from a man aged 18 to 30 in good health. Some clones in this sample may be carry-over from other donors' samples.

The rearrangement links TRBV28 to TRBJ2-3; 8 nucleotides line up with TRBD1. The CDR3 is 13 amino acids. V shed 9 bases and J 0 bases; nucleotides not matched to a gene: 2. Germline CDR1 and CDR2: MDHEN and SYDVKM. CDR3 amino acids: CASWDRSTDTQYF. The CDR3 nucleotides read TGTGCCAGTTGGGACAGGAGCACAGATACGCAGTATTTT.

The V and J genes are TRBV5-4 and TRBJ2-7; D unresolved. The CDR3 length is 15 residues. V lost 4 bases, J lost 6 bases, and 20 bases lay in between. Germline V gene data show CDR1 as SGHNT and CDR2 as YYREEE (reference sequence). DNA for the CDR3: TGTGCCAGCAGCCAAGGGCCGTTCGAAACCCCCGAGCAGTACTTC. Its translation: CASSQGPFETPEQYF.

This sequence joins TRBV10-3 and TRBJ2-7; maybe TRBD1 (5 bases). This CDR3 spans 13 amino acids. V was trimmed by 10 bases and J by 0 bases, leaving 13 bases between them. CDR1 and CDR2 (germline): ENHRY, SYGVKD. Here the CDR3 DNA reads TGTGCCACACAGGTTAGGAACTCCTACGAGCAGTACTTC. Translation: CATQVRNSYEQYF.

The count of this clone is one. V is TRBV2 and J is TRBJ2-1, with D unclear. Germline CDR1 SNHLY, CDR2 FYNNEI. V was cut by 4 bases and J by 6 bases, with 10 bases left in between. This CDR3 has 13 residues. The CDR3 here is CASSVGRFNEQFF. CDR3 sequence (DNA): TGTGCCAGCAGTGTGGGTAGATTCAATGAGCAGTTCTTC.

The chain recombines TRBV6-1 with TRBJ2-5, with D uncertain. Trimming left V 6 bases short and J 2 bases short, with 7 bases between. The CDR3 contains 12 residues. CDR1 is MNHNS, CDR2 SASEGT, per germline. Here the CDR3 DNA reads TGTGCCAGCAGGTCGAATCAAGAGACCCAGTACTTC. Amino acids: CASRSNQETQYF.

V gene TRBV11-2 combines with J gene TRBJ2-1, with unresolved D. Trimming removed 2 bases at V and 0 bases at J, with 8 bases between. Germline V gene lookup returns CDR1 SGHAT and CDR2 FQNNGV. The CDR3 runs 15 residues. CDR3 in amino acids: CASSLLRSSYNEQFF. The CDR3 bases are TGTGCCAGCAGCTTATTGAGAAGCTCCTACAATGAGCAGTTCTTC.

This clone was seen a handful of times. The chain recombines TRBV5-1 with TRBJ1-1, with TRBD1 identical over 11 bases. Germline CDR1 is SGHRS and CDR2 is YFSETQ. The junction had 2 bases not matched to a gene; V was cut back by 5 bases and J by 2 bases. The CDR3 loop spans 14 amino acids. The CDR3, as DNA: TGCGCCAGCAGTTGGACAGGGGGCAACACTGAAGCTTTCTTT. Its translation: CASSWTGGNTEAFF.

The chain recombines TRBV5-1 with TRBJ2-5; tentatively, D is TRBD1 or TRBD2 (5 bases each). The length of the CDR3 is 13 residues. The germline V gene encodes CDR1 SGHRS and CDR2 YFSETQ. Deletions cut 0 bases from V and 7 bases from J, with 10 bases between. The CDR3 protein is CASSLEGRGTQYF. CDR3 coding DNA: TGCGCCAGCAGCTTGGAGGGACGGGGGACCCAGTACTTC.

With regard to this clone: The same CDR3 can be traced to other DNA sequences in this sample. The chain recombines TRBV9 with TRBJ2-1; no clear D. Germline CDR1 SGDLS, CDR2 YYNGEE. The CDR3 is made up of 13 amino acids. V lost 0 bases and J lost 2, with 3 bases in between. CDR3 sequence (DNA): TGTGCCAGCAGCGTAGGGGCCTACAATGAGCAGTTCTTC. Residues: CASSVGAYNEQFF.

The V call is TRBV28, the J call TRBJ2-1; D gene ambiguous. Per the germline V gene, CDR1 is MDHEN and CDR2 is SYDVKM. Trimming removed 5 bases at V and 6 bases at J, with 11 bases between. The length of the CDR3 is 13 residues. The chain's CDR3 is CASSPLEPNEQFF. The CDR3 DNA is TGTGCCAGCAGTCCCCTCGAACCCAATGAGCAGTTCTTC.

This clone was counted once. V is TRBV15 and J is TRBJ2-7, with D possibly TRBD1 on 5 matching bases. This CDR3 is built from 14 residues. The germline V gene has CDR1 LNHNV and CDR2 YYDKDF (reference sequence). V was trimmed by 3 bases and J by 2 bases, leaving 11 bases between them. CDR3 amino acids: CATSSPGRAYEQYF. Here the CDR3 DNA reads TGTGCCACCAGCAGCCCTGGCAGGGCCTACGAGCAGTACTTC. Together with reference TRBV15 and TRBJ2-7, the CDR3 gives the full variable domain: DAMVIQNPRYQVTQFGKPVTLSCSQTLNHNVMYWYQQKSSQAPKLLFHYYDKDFNNEADTPDNFQSRRPNTSFCFLDIRSPGLGDTAMYLCATSSPGRAYEQYFGPGTRLTVT.

The chain joins TRBV5-1 to TRBJ2-3; 8 positions match TRBD1. The CDR3 runs 15 residues. The V and J ends lost 4 bases and 6 bases, in that order; junction bases with no gene match: 10. Germline CDR1 reads SGHRS; CDR2 reads YFSETQ. The CDR3, as DNA: TGCGCCAGCAGCCCAGGGGGCTCGTTGATTGATACGCAGTATTTT. It specifies CASSPGGSLIDTQYF.

This rearrangement joins TRBV28 to TRBJ2-5, with 11 positions matching TRBD2. The CDR3 contains 16 residues. Per germline, CDR1 MDHEN and CDR2 SYDVKM. Germline trimming cut 8 bases from V and 5 bases from J; bases unmatched to any gene: 13. The CDR3 bases are TGTGCCAGCCTCCCCGGGGGACTAGCGGAGGGGGAGACCCAGTACTTC. It codes for CASLPGGLAEGETQYF.

The rearrangement joins TRBV11-1 to TRBJ2-1; 7 positions agree with TRBD2. Germline CDR1 and CDR2: SGHAT and FQDESV (reference sequence). This CDR3 spans 14 amino acids. J was trimmed by 3 bases and V by 5 bases; bases with no gene match: 4. CDR3 nucleotide sequence: TGTGCCAGCAGCCCAAGGACTAGCTACAATGAGCAGTTCTTC. Residues: CASSPRTSYNEQFF.

V gene TRBV5-1 combines with J gene TRBJ2-1; a possible D gene is TRBD1 (7 bases). The CDR3 loop spans 15 amino acids. V was trimmed by 6 bases and J by 3 bases, leaving 16 bases between them. Germline CDR1 is SGHRS and CDR2 is YFSETQ. The CDR3 DNA reads TGCGCCAGCACCGTATCAGGGGGAGGCTACAATGAGCAGTTCTTC. Amino acid sequence: CASTVSGGGYNEQFF.

The chain employs TRBV28 and TRBJ1-1; maybe TRBD1 (6 bases). V was pared by 4 bases and J by 2 bases, with 14 bases between. Germline CDR1 is MDHEN and CDR2 is SYDVKM. This CDR3 spans 15 amino acids. The CDR3, as DNA: TGTGCCAGCAGTTCCCCCTCGGGGGCCAACACTGAAGCTTTCTTT. Its protein product is CASSSPSGANTEAFF.

The rearrangement uses TRBV5-1 and TRBJ2-5; 10 bases agree with TRBD1. This CDR3 has 14 residues. Germline assignment: CDR1 SGHRS and CDR2 YFSETQ. Trimming took 4 bases from V and 4 from J; bases not matched to a gene: 4. CDR3 in DNA: TGCGCCAGCAGCCCAGGGACAGGGGTAGAGACCCAGTACTTC. This translates into CASSPGTGVETQYF.

The chain recombines TRBV20-1 with TRBJ2-3, with unresolved D. The V gene's germline CDR1 is DFQATT and CDR2 SNEGSKA (reference sequence). This CDR3 has 11 residues. The ends were cut back, 8 bases at V and 3 bases at J, with 9 bases in the middle. CDR3 nucleotide sequence: TGCAGTCCCCAGGATACAGATACGCAGTATTTT. Translating gives CSPQDTDTQYF.

The V call is TRBV6-5, the J call TRBJ1-4, with D hard to call. CDR3 length: 12 residues. V was trimmed by 6 bases and J by 10 bases, leaving 12 bases between them. The germline V gene has CDR1 MNHEY and CDR2 SVGAGI. CDR3 sequence (DNA): TGTGCCAGCAGGGCCCCGGTCGGAAAACTGTTTTTT. Protein: CASRAPVGKLFF.

The chain combines TRBV9 with TRBJ1-5; 11 nucleotides agree with TRBD1. Per germline, CDR1 SGDLS and CDR2 YYNGEE. V shed 3 bases and J 5 bases; nucleotides not matched to a gene: 4. The CDR3 has 15 amino acids. The CDR3 loop reads CASSDGTGGDQPQHF. The CDR3 nucleotides read TGTGCCAGCAGCGACGGGACAGGGGGTGATCAGCCCCAGCATTTT.

The chain carries TRBV7-2 and TRBJ2-1, with D perhaps given as TRBD1 or TRBD2 (5 bases each). The CDR3 totals 14 residues. V gave up 5 bases and J gave up 8 bases, with 16 bases separating them. Germline assignment: CDR1 SGHTA and CDR2 FQGNSA. CDR3 loop: CASSPRGEVYEQFF. In DNA, the CDR3 is TGTGCCAGCAGCCCAAGGGGAGAAGTATATGAGCAGTTCTTC.